This TCR beta chain was documented in a study of blood T cell repertoires in COVID-19. Study overall: Both acute and convalescent COVID-19 samples were obtained from the United States, Italy and Spain.

Germline CDR1 and CDR2: MNHNY and SVGAGI (reference sequence). The trim removed 10 bases at V and 0 bases at J, leaving 6 bases unmatched. The CDR3 is 14 amino acids. Profiling relied on immunoSEQ multiplex PCR, and the TCRdb table lists in-frame clones only, not all of them. This sample has fewer than 110,000 clones, with about 87% found just once. Sample: peripheral blood. This chain links TRBV6-6 with TRBJ2-7, with 10 nucleotides matching TRBD1. The sequence was obtained from a young woman with acute or convalescent COVID-19. This CDR3 reads CAISRDRGSYEQYF. CDR3 in DNA: TGTGCCATCTCTCGGGACAGGGGCTCCTACGAGCAGTACTTC.